Below, 20 T cell receptor beta chains from the same sample are listed, as sequenced in a study of CD8+ T cells in alopecia areata. Extracted from the samples, RNA was reverse transcribed into cDNA to serve as the sequencing template. Profiled with immunoSEQ multiplex PCR; TCRdb holds only in-frame clones, not every one. The sample yields roughly 280,000 clones, over 45% seen once. The treatment was: oral pan-JAK inhibitor, 5-10 mg twice daily. Sample: CD4+ T cells sorted from blood, taken around week 53, from a patient treated with tofacitinib. These receptors all come from a human donor with alopecia areata.

Turning to this clone: Other DNA sequences in the sample encode the same CDR3. The chain employs TRBV30 and TRBJ1-5; no clear D gene. Germline V gives CDR1 GTSNPN, CDR2 SVGIG (reference sequence). The CDR3 runs to 13 residues. V lost 0 bases to trimming and J lost 3 bases, with 6 bases between them. The CDR3 loop reads CAWSVGLNQPQHF. The CDR3 bases are TGTGCCTGGAGTGTAGGTCTCAATCAGCCCCAGCATTTT.

V is TRBV10-3 and J is TRBJ2-2; 7 bases fit TRBD2. Losses at the gene ends were 11 bases for V and 10 bases for J; bases not matched to a gene: 13. Germline loops: CDR1 ENHRY, CDR2 SYGVKD. This CDR3 contains 13 residues. Here the CDR3 DNA reads TGTGCCTCAGGGACTACCACCGAGGAGGAGCTGTTTTTT. It yields the protein CASGTTTEEELFF.

The chain couples TRBV2 to TRBJ2-5, with 10 bases lining up with TRBD1. From germline, CDR1 is SNHLY and CDR2 FYNNEI. The V and J ends lost 4 bases and 4 bases, in that order; junction bases with no gene match: 0. The CDR3 consists of 13 residues. Here the CDR3 DNA reads TGTGCCAGCAGTGGGGACAGGGGAGAGACCCAGTACTTC. Protein product: CASSGDRGETQYF.

This chain links TRBV29-1 with TRBJ1-1; D remains ambiguous. The CDR3 contains 14 residues. V lost 4 bases to trimming and J lost 1 base, with 13 bases between them. Germline-derived CDR1 and CDR2 are SQVTM and ANQGSEA. This CDR3 is CSVARTSQNTEAFF. CDR3 in DNA: TGCAGCGTTGCCCGCACGAGCCAGAACACTGAAGCTTTCTTT.

V gene TRBV6-5 combines with J gene TRBJ2-7; 9 positions match TRBD1. J gave up 6 bases and V 5 bases, and 11 bases lay outside the gene matches. Germline V gene lookup returns CDR1 MNHEY and CDR2 SVGAGI. The length of the CDR3 is 15 residues. Written as DNA, the CDR3 is TGTGCCAGCAGTCGTTCCGGGACAGGGACCTCCGAGCAGTACTTC. Translating gives CASSRSGTGTSEQYF.

V usage is TRBV7-2 and J usage is TRBJ1-6, with D unclear. The germline gives CDR1 SGHTA, CDR2 FQGNSA. This CDR3 has 15 residues. The V end was cut by 1 base, the J end by 9 bases, with 13 bases between. CDR3 protein: CASSLGGVGSSPLHF. In DNA, the CDR3 is TGTGCCAGCAGCTTAGGGGGTGTTGGCAGTTCACCCCTCCACTTT.

A few counts support this clone. This chain uses TRBV7-9 with TRBJ2-4, with TRBD1 identical over 8 bases. J gave up 4 bases and V 5 bases, and 4 bases lay outside the gene matches. The germline CDR1 and CDR2 sequences are SEHNR and FQNEAQ (reference sequence). CDR3 length equals 14 residues. In DNA form, the CDR3 reads TGTGCCAGCAGCCCTGGGACAGGAAAAAACATTCAGTACTTC. This sequence encodes CASSPGTGKNIQYF.

A single count supports this clone. This chain connects TRBV29-1 to TRBJ1-4, with a tentative D call TRBD1 (6 bases). This CDR3 is built from 14 residues. CDR1 and CDR2 (germline): SQVTM, ANQGSEA. The germline V and J ends were trimmed by 7 bases and 1 base, with 13 bases remaining between them. The CDR3 bases are TGCAGCGCCCGAAGACAGGTAACTAATGAAAAACTGTTTTTT. This encodes CSARRQVTNEKLFF.

The genes are TRBV30 and TRBJ2-7, with 10 bases identical to TRBD2. The CDR3 is made up of 18 amino acids. V lost 0 bases to trimming and J lost 0 bases; unmatched junction nucleotides: 11. Germline loops: CDR1 GTSNPN, CDR2 SVGIG (reference sequence). CDR3 sequence (DNA): TGTGCCTGGAGTGTACGAGTCCTAGCGGGGGAGAACTCCTACGAGCAGTACTTC. The encoded protein is CAWSVRVLAGENSYEQYF.

The chain employs TRBV5-1 and TRBJ2-3, with D perhaps TRBD2 (6 bases). Between the trimmed V and J ends, which lost 0 bases and 6 bases, there was a span of 14 bases. From germline, CDR1 is SGHRS and CDR2 YFSETQ. The CDR3 has 15 amino acids. CDR3 sequence: CASSLETRDADTQYF. CDR3 coding DNA: TGCGCCAGCAGCTTGGAGACTAGAGATGCGGATACGCAGTATTTT.

The V call is TRBV29-1, the J call TRBJ2-5; D gene uncertain. The CDR3 runs 11 residues. Per the germline V gene, CDR1 is SQVTM and CDR2 is ANQGSEA. Trimming left V 5 bases short and J 3 bases short, with 7 bases between. Here the CDR3 reads CSVRDKETQYF. Written as DNA, the CDR3 is TGCAGCGTTAGGGATAAAGAGACCCAGTACTTC.

The chain carries TRBV29-1 and TRBJ1-1, with D unresolved. V was trimmed by 1 base and J by 1 base, leaving 7 bases between them. This CDR3 comprises 13 residues. Germline CDR1 and CDR2: SQVTM and ANQGSEA. CDR3 residues: CSVEVRGNTEAFF. The CDR3 region has the DNA TGCAGCGTTGAAGTCCGGGGGAACACTGAAGCTTTCTTT.

The chain carries TRBV6-1 and TRBJ2-3; possible D gene TRBD1, 6 bases. The CDR3 runs to 15 residues. Trimming removed 6 bases at V and 2 bases at J, with 15 bases between. Germline CDR1 and CDR2: MNHNS and SASEGT. The CDR3 region has the DNA TGTGCCAGCAGCCCTACCGGACAGCACACAGATACGCAGTATTTT. It specifies CASSPTGQHTDTQYF.

The table lists this clone with a few counts. The rearrangement links TRBV23-1 to TRBJ2-6; D is undetermined. TRBV23-1 falls under the ORF class, with uncertain function. There are 18 residues in the CDR3. Trimming cost V 1 base and J 0 bases, with 13 bases left between them. The CDR3 nucleotides read TGCGCCAGCAGTCAATGGCCACCCGTTCGCTCTGGGGCCAACGTCCTGACTTTC. It yields the protein CASSQWPPVRSGANVLTF.

This chain joins TRBV7-2 and TRBJ2-1; D may be TRBD1 or TRBD2 (5 bases each). The germline V gene has CDR1 SGHTA and CDR2 FQGNSA. V was clipped by 0 bases and J by 0 bases, with 6 bases between them. There are 15 residues in the CDR3. The CDR3 region has the DNA TGTGCCAGCAGCTTAGCGGGGGACTCCTACAATGAGCAGTTCTTC. Encoded protein: CASSLAGDSYNEQFF.

Ten or more counts support this clone. The V gene is TRBV10-3, the J gene TRBJ2-1; 7 positions agree with TRBD2. CDR3 length: 17 amino acids. V was clipped by 4 bases and J by 0 bases; unmatched bases: 9. CDR1 ENHRY and CDR2 SYGVKD come from the germline V gene. The CDR3 loop is CAISGTGLFPSYNEQFF. The CDR3 region has the DNA TGTGCCATCAGTGGGACGGGACTATTCCCCTCCTACAATGAGCAGTTCTTC.

This clone was detected a few times. This chain connects TRBV30 to TRBJ1-6, with 7 bases aligning to TRBD1. This CDR3 contains 13 residues. In germline, CDR1 is GTSNPN, CDR2 SVGIG (reference sequence). The trim removed 3 bases at V and 7 bases at J, leaving 3 bases unmatched. The CDR3 reads CAWRTGSNSPLHF. CDR3 DNA: TGTGCCTGGAGGACAGGGAGCAATTCACCCCTCCACTTT.

This clone has only a few counts. The rearrangement joins TRBV29-1 to TRBJ2-7; 9 positions agree with TRBD1. J gave up 6 bases and V 8 bases, and 11 bases lay outside the gene matches. Germline CDR1 SQVTM, CDR2 ANQGSEA. This CDR3 is 13 amino acids long. The CDR3 nucleotides read TGCAGCTTCCGGGACAGGGTGTCAATCGAGCAGTACTTC. The encoded protein is CSFRDRVSIEQYF.

The V gene is TRBV9, the J gene TRBJ2-7; D is unresolved. CDR3 length: 13 amino acids. CDR1 SGDLS and CDR2 YYNGEE come from the germline V gene. The V end was cut by 4 bases, the J end by 6 bases, with 14 bases between. CDR3 in DNA: TGTGCCAGCAGCCCACCAAGCGCCGGCGAGCAGTACTTC. Amino acid sequence: CASSPPSAGEQYF.

This clone was seen a few times. Here the CDR3 DNA reads TGCGCCAGCGGGCAGACCCCCTATTCCTACGAGCAGTACTTC. Encoded protein: CASGQTPYSYEQYF. The V call is TRBV5-1, the J call TRBJ2-7; D call uncertain. Germline CDR1 reads SGHRS; CDR2 reads YFSETQ. The CDR3 spans 14 residues. V gave up 7 bases and J gave up 1 base, with 15 bases separating them.